Each of the 26 T cell receptor beta chains below was sequenced from the same sample in a study of cytomegalovirus exposure and HLA in healthy donors. Here immunoSEQ multiplex PCR was the method, and the copy in TCRdb shows in-frame clones only, minus some. The sample includes approximately 99,000 clones, around 85% of them seen just once. Sequenced material: PBMCs. These receptors were collected from a woman between 18 and 29 years old in good health and CMV-seronegative.

The chain joins TRBV27 to TRBJ2-1, with 8 bases lining up with TRBD2. Germline V CDR1 and CDR2: MNHEY, SMNVEV (reference sequence). The CDR3 has 18 amino acids. Germline trimming cut 5 bases from V and 5 bases from J; bases unmatched to any gene: 17. In nucleotides, the CDR3 is TGTGCCAGCAGTCCGGGACGCACGGGGGGGCCTTGGGACAATGAGCAGTTCTTC. This translates into CASSPGRTGGPWDNEQFF.

The gene calls are TRBV5-6 and TRBJ2-3; maybe TRBD1 (6 bases). The germline V and J ends were trimmed by 4 bases and 0 bases, with 12 bases remaining between them. This CDR3 region has 15 residues. Germline CDR1 SGHDT, CDR2 YYEEEE. This chain's CDR3 is CASSPVTGSTDTQYF. The CDR3 region has the DNA TGTGCCAGCAGCCCCGTGACAGGTAGCACAGATACGCAGTATTTT.

This clone was seen a handful of times. CDR3 DNA: TGTGCCAGCAGTGAAGCCAGGGAGCAGTTCTTC. Encoded protein: CASSEAREQFF. The genes are TRBV6-1 and TRBJ2-1; D uncertain. Germline V CDR1 and CDR2: MNHNS, SASEGT. The V gene lost 0 bases and the J gene lost 10 bases, with 4 bases spanning the gap. The CDR3 covers 11 residues.

This clone was counted a single time. The CDR3: CASSEGIQGGNEAFF. DNA of the CDR3: TGTGCCAGCAGTGAGGGAATACAGGGGGGGAATGAAGCTTTCTTT. The chain combines TRBV2 with TRBJ1-1, with 8 nucleotides matching TRBD1. Trimming cost V 3 bases and J 7 bases; bases outside gene matches: 10. This CDR3 has 15 residues. CDR1 SNHLY and CDR2 FYNNEI come from the germline V gene.

The chain employs TRBV7-9 and TRBJ2-5; 7 bases fit TRBD2. Trimming took 4 bases from V and 5 from J; bases not matched to a gene: 7. The germline gives CDR1 SEHNR, CDR2 FQNEAQ (reference sequence). The CDR3 is made up of 14 amino acids. The chain's CDR3 is CASSSMGGEETQYF. The CDR3 coding sequence is TGTGCCAGCAGCTCTATGGGAGGGGAGGAGACCCAGTACTTC. Drawing the rest from reference TRBV7-9 and TRBJ2-5, the complete variable domain is DTGVSQNPRHKITKRGQNVTFRCDPISEHNRLYWYRQTLGQGPEFLTYFQNEAQLEKSRLLSDRFSAERPKGSFSTLEIQRTEQGDSAMYLCASSSMGGEETQYFGPGTRLLVL.

This clone was counted once. The V call is TRBV4-1, the J call TRBJ2-6; 8 bases align to TRBD2. V shed 2 bases and J 0 bases; nucleotides not matched to a gene: 0. The germline gives CDR1 MGHRA, CDR2 YSYEKL. The CDR3 totals 16 residues. The CDR3: CASSQSGGSGANVLTF. The CDR3 DNA sequence: TGCGCCAGCAGCCAAAGCGGGGGCTCTGGGGCCAACGTCCTGACTTTC.

The J gene is TRBJ1-1, the V gene TRBV11-2; D not certain. Germline CDR1 is SGHAT and CDR2 is FQNNGV. Trimming pared 0 bases from V and 2 bases from J, leaving 10 bases between. This CDR3 is 15 amino acids long. CDR3 protein: CASSLDTNPNTEAFF. CDR3 sequence (DNA): TGTGCCAGCAGCTTAGATACAAATCCTAACACTGAAGCTTTCTTT.

V is TRBV27 and J is TRBJ2-7; 11 bases agree with TRBD2. Per germline, CDR1 MNHEY and CDR2 SMNVEV (reference sequence). The junction had 11 bases not matched to a gene; V was cut back by 6 bases and J by 1 base. This CDR3 has 17 amino acids. The CDR3 sequence: CASRHRDLAGGSYEQYF. DNA of the CDR3: TGTGCCAGCAGGCACAGGGACCTAGCGGGGGGATCCTACGAGCAGTACTTC.

The chain has TRBV2 and TRBJ2-1, with D hard to call. Germline CDR1 is SNHLY and CDR2 is FYNNEI. The CDR3 sequence is 11 residues long. The V end lost 7 bases, the J end lost 6 bases, and 7 bases lay between the germline ends. The CDR3 protein is CASTYANEQFF. As DNA, the CDR3 is TGTGCCAGCACCTATGCCAATGAGCAGTTCTTC.

This chain links TRBV30 with TRBJ1-6; D gene unclear. CDR1 is GTSNPN and CDR2 is SVGIG in the germline V gene (reference sequence). V was shortened by 6 bases and J by 4 bases, with 13 bases between the two germline ends. The length of the CDR3 is 14 residues. The DNA for the CDR3 is TGTGCCTGTACCCTAGGGAGGTATAATTCACCCCTCCACTTT. This encodes CACTLGRYNSPLHF.

The chain combines TRBV6-1 with TRBJ1-2; TRBD1 is a possible D gene (5 bases). The germline V and J ends were trimmed by 2 bases and 2 bases, with 15 bases remaining between them. Germline loops: CDR1 MNHNS, CDR2 SASEGT. CDR3 length: 16 residues. The CDR3 protein is CASSEWGPTPNYGYTF. In DNA, the CDR3 is TGTGCCAGCAGTGAATGGGGCCCCACCCCCAACTATGGCTACACCTTC.

The V call is TRBV4-1, the J call TRBJ2-4; 8 nucleotides line up with TRBD2. The junction had 5 bases not matched to a gene; V was cut back by 4 bases and J by 0 bases. This CDR3 is built from 16 residues. Germline-derived CDR1 and CDR2 are MGHRA and YSYEKL. The CDR3: CASSLAGTLAKNIQYF. The CDR3, as DNA: TGCGCCAGCAGCCTAGCGGGGACCCTAGCCAAAAACATTCAGTACTTC.

The rearrangement links TRBV7-9 to TRBJ2-2, with TRBD2 matching over 7 bases. V shed 1 base and J 0 bases; nucleotides not matched to a gene: 8. Per germline, CDR1 SEHNR and CDR2 FQNEAQ (reference sequence). The CDR3 has 18 residues. This CDR3 reads CASSLVSLAVTNTGELFF. CDR3 bases: TGTGCCAGCAGCTTAGTGAGCCTAGCGGTAACGAACACCGGGGAGCTGTTTTTT.

This chain links TRBV2 with TRBJ2-2; 8 bases map to TRBD2. The CDR3 runs to 16 residues. Germline loops: CDR1 SNHLY, CDR2 FYNNEI. The V and J ends lost 6 bases and 4 bases, in that order; junction bases with no gene match: 10. The CDR3 spells CASRLDGGATTGELFF. In DNA form, the CDR3 reads TGTGCCAGCAGGCTTGACGGGGGGGCGACCACCGGGGAGCTGTTTTTT. The full variable domain, in which reference TRBV2 and TRBJ2-2 provide the parts outside the CDR3, is EPEVTQTPSHQVTQMGQEVILRCVPISNHLYFYWYRQILGQKVEFLVSFYNNEISEKSEIFDDQFSVERPDGSNFTLKIRSTKLEDSAMYFCASRLDGGATTGELFFGEGSRLTVL.

This chain uses TRBV30 with TRBJ2-1, with unresolved D. CDR3 length: 11 amino acids. V gave up 5 bases and J gave up 7 bases, with 9 bases separating them. Germline V gene data show CDR1 as GTSNPN and CDR2 as SVGIG (reference sequence). DNA of the CDR3: TGTGCCTGGTCACATCCGAATGAGCAGTTCTTC. This encodes CAWSHPNEQFF.

The chain has TRBV19 and TRBJ1-5; D perhaps matches TRBD1 (5 bases). The CDR3 runs to 12 residues. Germline V gene data show CDR1 as LNHDA and CDR2 as SQIVND (reference sequence). Trimming pared 10 bases from V and 1 base from J, leaving 8 bases between. CDR3 sequence (DNA): TGTGCCACTCGGGGGAGCAATCAGCCCCAGCATTTT. Protein: CATRGSNQPQHF. The complete variable domain, with remaining parts taken from reference TRBV19 and TRBJ1-5, reads DGGITQSPKYLFRKEGQNVTLSCEQNLNHDAMYWYRQDPGQGLRLIYYSQIVNDFQKGDIAEGYSVSREKKESFPLTVTSAQKNPTAFYLCATRGSNQPQHFGDGTRLSIL.

This clone appeared once. The V call is TRBV10-3, the J call TRBJ1-2; D remains unclear. Germline V gives CDR1 ENHRY, CDR2 SYGVKD. Trimming shortened V by 7 bases and J by 3 bases, and 12 bases separated the two germline ends. The CDR3 has 13 amino acids. DNA for the CDR3: TGTGCCATCACCGAGACTAGGGACTATGGCTACACCTTC. It specifies CAITETRDYGYTF.

The chain has TRBV27 and TRBJ1-2; D possibly corresponds to TRBD1 (6 bases). Between the trimmed V and J ends, which lost 4 bases and 8 bases, there was a span of 26 bases. Germline lookup yields CDR1 MNHEY and CDR2 SMNVEV (reference sequence). The CDR3 totals 17 residues. CDR3 sequence (DNA): TGTGCCAGCAGTTCCCGGGGACATAGCCAGGGGTCTCAAGGCTACACCTTC. It specifies CASSSRGHSQGSQGYTF.

V usage is TRBV15 and J usage is TRBJ1-5, with D hard to call. Trimming removed 0 bases at V and 4 bases at J, with 7 bases between. The germline V gene has CDR1 LNHNV and CDR2 YYDKDF (reference sequence). This CDR3 is 14 amino acids long. Here the CDR3 reads CATSRESANQPQHF. CDR3 in DNA: TGTGCCACCAGCAGAGAGAGCGCAAATCAGCCCCAGCATTTT.

The chain recombines TRBV10-3 with TRBJ2-7, with 12 bases matching TRBD2. CDR3 length equals 13 residues. Per germline, CDR1 ENHRY and CDR2 SYGVKD. After removal of 10 bases from V and 6 bases from J, the junction contained 7 bases not matched to a gene. The chain's CDR3 is CANSPGLAGEQYF. DNA for the CDR3: TGTGCCAACTCACCGGGACTAGCGGGCGAGCAGTACTTC.

This sequence joins TRBV10-3 and TRBJ2-3; TRBD2 matches 8 bases. The trim removed 5 bases at V and 0 bases at J, leaving 4 bases unmatched. CDR1 ENHRY and CDR2 SYGVKD come from the germline V gene. The CDR3 contains 15 residues. CDR3 protein: CAISNPGGSTDTQYF. The CDR3 bases are TGTGCCATCAGTAACCCGGGGGGGAGCACAGATACGCAGTATTTT.

This clone was picked up a small number of times. The J gene is TRBJ2-4, the V gene TRBV10-3; 8 bases are shared with TRBD1. There are 14 residues in the CDR3. The V gene's germline CDR1 is ENHRY and CDR2 SYGVKD. The trim removed 9 bases at V and 3 bases at J, leaving 7 bases unmatched. This chain's CDR3 is CAISDRADKNIQYF. DNA of the CDR3: TGTGCCATTTCGGACAGGGCAGACAAAAACATTCAGTACTTC.

The chain has TRBV5-6 and TRBJ2-2; tentative D call: TRBD1 (5 bases). The CDR3 length is 16 residues. Trimming pared 2 bases from V and 6 bases from J, leaving 17 bases between. Germline CDR1 and CDR2: SGHDT and YYEEEE. The CDR3 region is CASSFGQGVFPGELFF. As DNA, the CDR3 is TGTGCCAGCAGCTTCGGCCAGGGTGTCTTCCCCGGGGAGCTGTTTTTT.

In this sample, this clone turned up once. The chain employs TRBV6-6 and TRBJ1-6, with 12 positions matching TRBD1. The V gene end was trimmed by 4 bases and the J gene end by 7 bases; junction bases not matched to a gene: 2. This CDR3 comprises 15 residues. CDR1 is MNHNY, CDR2 SVGAGI, per germline (reference sequence). In nucleotides, the CDR3 is TGTGCCAGCAGTTGGGGGACAGGGGGCAATTCACCCCTCCACTTT. Amino acid sequence: CASSWGTGGNSPLHF.

J is TRBJ2-1 and V is TRBV4-1; weak D call: TRBD1 (5 bases). CDR3 size: 16 residues. Trimming stripped 3 bases from V and 4 bases from J, with 16 bases between. Germline values: CDR1 MGHRA, CDR2 YSYEKL. The CDR3 DNA is TGCGCCAGCAGCCATGGCCAGGGCAGTTCATACAATGAGCAGTTCTTC. Encoded protein: CASSHGQGSSYNEQFF.

This chain connects TRBV30 to TRBJ1-5, with no clear D. Trimming cost V 5 bases and J 4 bases, with 12 bases left between them. There are 13 residues in the CDR3. Germline V gene data show CDR1 as GTSNPN and CDR2 as SVGIG (reference sequence). Here the CDR3 reads CAWGRRLNQPQHF. CDR3 bases: TGTGCCTGGGGGCGTCGTCTGAATCAGCCCCAGCATTTT. Drawing the rest from reference TRBV30 and TRBJ1-5, the complete variable domain is SQTIHQWPATLVQPVGSPLSLECTVEGTSNPNLYWYRQAAGRGLQLLFYSVGIGQISSEVPQNLSASRPQDRQFILSSKKLLLSDSGFYLCAWGRRLNQPQHFGDGTRLSIL.